The 28 T cell receptor beta chains below were found in one sample sequenced in a study of cytomegalovirus exposure and HLA in healthy donors. This PCR relied on a set of 60 Vbeta primers and 13 Jbeta primers. TCRdb's copy holds only in-frame clones and misses some; the assay was immunoSEQ multiplex PCR. The data contain 130,000 to 150,000 clones, over 65% of them singletons. Sequenced sample: PBMCs. These receptors all stem from a man aged 18 to 30 in good health and CMV-seropositive.

The V call is TRBV5-4, the J call TRBJ1-2; 7 nucleotides agree with TRBD1. The ends lost 1 base at V and 6 bases at J; junction bases unmatched: 9. CDR3 length: 15 residues. CDR1 and CDR2 from the germline V gene are SGHNT and YYREEE (reference sequence). CDR3 nucleotide sequence: TGTGCCAGCAGCTTGCTGGACAGGTCTGACGATGGCTACACCTTC. Protein product: CASSLLDRSDDGYTF.

This chain links TRBV5-4 with TRBJ2-7; 8 bases fit TRBD1. Germline CDR1 SGHNT, CDR2 YYREEE (reference sequence). V trimming: 0 bases; J trimming: 7 bases; junction bases outside the gene matches: 6. CDR3 size: 14 residues. CDR3 bases: TGTGCCAGCAGCTTGGTGGGGCAGGGGGCTGAGCAGTACTTC. Amino acid sequence: CASSLVGQGAEQYF. The full variable domain, completed using reference TRBV5-4 and TRBJ2-7, is ETGVTQSPTHLIKTRGQQVTLRCSSQSGHNTVSWYQQALGQGPQFIFQYYREEENGRGNFPPRFSGLQFPNYSSELNVNALELDDSALYLCASSLVGQGAEQYFGPGTRLTVT.

A note on this clone: Other DNA sequences in this specimen translate into the identical CDR3. V and J are TRBV5-1 and TRBJ2-7; D is possibly TRBD2 (5 bases). The germline gives CDR1 SGHRS, CDR2 YFSETQ. Trimming took 3 bases from V and 2 from J, leaving 15 bases between them. This CDR3 has 15 residues. The CDR3 loop is CASSSGLAGTYEQYF. CDR3 nucleotide sequence: TGCGCCAGCAGCTCCGGACTGGCGGGTACCTACGAGCAGTACTTC.

V gene TRBV7-9 combines with J gene TRBJ2-5; TRBD2 aligns across 12 bases. Germline V gene data show CDR1 as SEHNR and CDR2 as FQNEAQ (reference sequence). This CDR3 has 16 residues. V shed 6 bases and J 5 bases; nucleotides not matched to a gene: 10. CDR3: CASRDPRLAGDETQYF. CDR3 DNA sequence: TGTGCCAGCAGGGACCCCAGACTAGCGGGAGATGAGACCCAGTACTTC.

The genes are TRBV4-2 and TRBJ1-3; no firm D call. The germline CDR1 and CDR2 sequences are LGHNA and YNFKEQ. CDR3 length: 13 residues. V was clipped by 4 bases and J by 2 bases, with 6 bases between them. CDR3 DNA: TGTGCCAGCAGCCCTTCGGCTGGAAACACCATATATTTT. Its translation is CASSPSAGNTIYF.

To note about this clone: The same CDR3 arises from other DNA sequences in this sample as well. The chain combines TRBV7-2 with TRBJ2-7, with 7 bases matching TRBD2. Trimming at V came to 5 bases and at J to 1 base, leaving 5 bases not matched to a gene. Germline CDR1 SGHTA, CDR2 FQGNSA. The CDR3 runs 14 residues. In nucleotides, the CDR3 is TGTGCCAGCAGCCTGCTAGCGGAGTCCTACGAGCAGTACTTC. This sequence encodes CASSLLAESYEQYF.

The chain combines TRBV7-6 with TRBJ1-1; maybe TRBD1 (5 bases). Deletions cut 5 bases from V and 3 bases from J, with 19 bases between. The CDR3 has 16 residues. Germline V gives CDR1 SGHVS, CDR2 FNYEAQ. DNA for the CDR3: TGTGCCAGCAGCCCCGGGTCGGGGGTGGGGTACACTGAAGCTTTCTTT. Its protein is CASSPGSGVGYTEAFF.

This sequence joins TRBV5-4 and TRBJ2-7; TRBD2 might be the D (6 bases). CDR3 length: 14 amino acids. The ends were cut back, 1 base at V and 4 bases at J, with 12 bases in the middle. Germline V gene lookup returns CDR1 SGHNT and CDR2 YYREEE (reference sequence). For the CDR3, the DNA is TGTGCCAGCAGCTTGAATGGCGGGATGTACGAGCAGTACTTC. It codes for CASSLNGGMYEQYF. Supplemented by reference TRBV5-4 and TRBJ2-7, the full variable domain reads ETGVTQSPTHLIKTRGQQVTLRCSSQSGHNTVSWYQQALGQGPQFIFQYYREEENGRGNFPPRFSGLQFPNYSSELNVNALELDDSALYLCASSLNGGMYEQYFGPGTRLTVT.

This clone has just a few counts. The CDR3 nucleotides are TGTGCCAGCAGTAAACAGGGGGATGGATTGCCCCAGCATTTT. Amino acid sequence: CASSKQGDGLPQHF. This sequence joins TRBV6-6 and TRBJ1-5; 8 bases agree with TRBD1. Germline assignment: CDR1 MNHNY and CDR2 SVGAGI (reference sequence). Losses at the gene ends were 5 bases for V and 9 bases for J; bases not matched to a gene: 9. CDR3 length: 14 residues.

This clone has only a few counts. The chain uses TRBV15 and TRBJ2-1; a weak D match, TRBD1 (5 bases). The CDR3 totals 15 residues. The germline gives CDR1 LNHNV, CDR2 YYDKDF (reference sequence). Trimming took 4 bases from V and 4 from J, leaving 14 bases between them. Here the CDR3 reads CATSTTEVYYNEQFF. CDR3 nucleotides: TGTGCCACCAGCACGACAGAAGTCTATTACAATGAGCAGTTCTTC.

The V call is TRBV19, the J call TRBJ1-1, with a tentative D call TRBD1 (6 bases). With 6 bases removed from V and 1 base from J, the gap between germline ends came to 15 bases. Germline V gene data show CDR1 as LNHDA and CDR2 as SQIVND (reference sequence). CDR3 size: 15 residues. The CDR3 is CASSLNGQRNTEAFF. The CDR3 DNA reads TGTGCCAGTAGCTTGAATGGACAGCGGAACACTGAAGCTTTCTTT.

This chain connects TRBV6-5 to TRBJ1-3; weak D call: TRBD1 (6 bases). This CDR3 is 15 amino acids long. Looked up from germline, CDR1 is MNHEY and CDR2 is SVGAGI. V lost 5 bases to trimming and J lost 1 base, with 12 bases between them. This CDR3 reads CASSPWTDSGNTIYF. The DNA of the CDR3 is TGTGCCAGCAGTCCCTGGACAGATTCTGGAAACACCATATATTTT.

The rearrangement joins TRBV28 to TRBJ2-1; 9 nucleotides align to TRBD1. With V trimmed by 6 bases and J by 7 bases, 10 bases remained unmatched. The CDR3 spans 15 residues. CDR1 and CDR2 from the germline V gene are MDHEN and SYDVKM. The CDR3 sequence: CASRLQGAGGNEQFF. The CDR3 DNA sequence: TGTGCCAGCAGACTACAGGGGGCGGGTGGTAATGAGCAGTTCTTC.

The rearrangement uses TRBV6-5 and TRBJ1-2, with 7 bases lining up with TRBD1. Per germline, CDR1 MNHEY and CDR2 SVGAGI. This CDR3 comprises 15 residues. After removal of 6 bases from V and 3 bases from J, the junction contained 10 bases not matched to a gene. The CDR3 DNA is TGTGCCAGCAGGCTGACAGGGTATAACGACTATGGCTACACCTTC. It specifies CASRLTGYNDYGYTF.

The V and J genes are TRBV11-2 and TRBJ2-3, with D unclear. With 1 base removed from V and 0 bases from J, the gap between germline ends came to 5 bases. This CDR3 is 14 amino acids long. Germline CDR1 and CDR2: SGHAT and FQNNGV. CDR3 in amino acids: CASSLGSSTDTQYF. CDR3 DNA sequence: TGTGCCAGCAGCTTAGGTTCAAGCACAGATACGCAGTATTTT.

V is TRBV13 and J is TRBJ2-2, with D unresolved. Germline values: CDR1 PRHDT, CDR2 FYEKMQ (reference sequence). The CDR3 runs 13 residues. Trimming took 1 base from V and 5 from J, leaving 5 bases between them. CDR3 DNA: TGTGCCAGCAGCTTAGTTCGTACCGGGGAGCTGTTTTTT. As protein: CASSLVRTGELFF.

This clone has more than one count but fewer than ten. The V gene is TRBV15, the J gene TRBJ1-4, with D possibly TRBD1 on 6 matching bases. Germline values: CDR1 LNHNV, CDR2 YYDKDF (reference sequence). The CDR3 spans 15 residues. V was trimmed by 8 bases and J by 0 bases, leaving 13 bases between them. Here the CDR3 reads CATSPDRSTNEKLFF. The CDR3, as DNA: TGTGCCACCTCCCCGGACAGATCAACTAATGAAAAACTGTTTTTT.

The J gene is TRBJ2-1, the V gene TRBV19; D might be TRBD2 (6 bases). This CDR3 spans 13 amino acids. Looked up from germline, CDR1 is LNHDA and CDR2 is SQIVND (reference sequence). Trimming shortened V by 3 bases and J by 7 bases, and 10 bases separated the two germline ends. This CDR3 reads CASSIWAGNEQFF. The CDR3 coding sequence is TGTGCCAGTAGTATCTGGGCGGGGAATGAGCAGTTCTTC.

This clone was observed a few times. The genes are TRBV28 and TRBJ2-7, with 8 bases lining up with TRBD1. The V gene's germline CDR1 is MDHEN and CDR2 SYDVKM. With 5 bases clipped from V and 0 bases from J, the junction kept 6 bases outside the gene matches. The CDR3 consists of 15 residues. The CDR3 is CASSAGQGLSYEQYF. As DNA, the CDR3 is TGTGCCAGCAGTGCTGGACAGGGCCTCTCCTACGAGCAGTACTTC.

The chain has TRBV5-1 and TRBJ2-4; 8 nucleotides align to TRBD1. The germline V gene encodes CDR1 SGHRS and CDR2 YFSETQ. V lost 2 bases, J lost 5 bases, and 18 bases stayed unmatched. The CDR3 is 19 residues long. The DNA of the CDR3 is TGCGCCAGCAGCTTACAGGGGGTGAAAATGGGCGGGGCGGAAAACATTCAGTACTTC. It specifies CASSLQGVKMGGAENIQYF.

The chain uses TRBV28 and TRBJ1-1, with TRBD1 matching 8 bases. The germline V gene encodes CDR1 MDHEN and CDR2 SYDVKM. The CDR3 is 16 amino acids. With 3 bases clipped from V and 0 bases from J, the junction kept 6 bases outside the gene matches. The CDR3 bases are TGTGCCAGCAGTTTTATCCCAGGGGGCTTGAACACTGAAGCTTTCTTT. Translated, it gives CASSFIPGGLNTEAFF.

The genes are TRBV19 and TRBJ1-3; D call uncertain. The germline V gene has CDR1 LNHDA and CDR2 SQIVND (reference sequence). The ends were cut back, 6 bases at V and 4 bases at J, with 10 bases in the middle. The CDR3 consists of 13 residues. The CDR3, as DNA: TGTGCCAGTAGATCTACCTGGGGAAACACCATATATTTT. Its protein is CASRSTWGNTIYF. The whole variable domain, filled in from reference TRBV19 and TRBJ1-3, reads DGGITQSPKYLFRKEGQNVTLSCEQNLNHDAMYWYRQDPGQGLRLIYYSQIVNDFQKGDIAEGYSVSREKKESFPLTVTSAQKNPTAFYLCASRSTWGNTIYFGEGSWLTVV.

This clone was picked up a small number of times. The chain combines TRBV10-2 with TRBJ2-1, with D perhaps TRBD1 (5 bases). Trimming took 3 bases from V and 10 from J, leaving 10 bases between them. Germline lookup yields CDR1 WSHSY and CDR2 SAAADI. The CDR3 length is 12 residues. The chain's CDR3 is CASSEGVGEQFF. The CDR3 DNA is TGCGCCAGCAGTGAAGGGGTAGGGGAGCAGTTCTTC.

This clone was recorded once. V is TRBV18 and J is TRBJ2-1; 15 bases are a match to TRBD2. The V and J ends lost 3 bases and 15 bases, in that order; junction bases with no gene match: 12. Germline V lookup: CDR1 KGHSH, CDR2 LQKENI. The CDR3 spans 16 residues. The CDR3 DNA is TGTGCCAGCTCACCCTCGGCGGGACTAGCGGGGGGCCCCGGGTTCTTC. Encoded protein: CASSPSAGLAGGPGFF. Full variable domain (remainder filled in from reference TRBV18 and TRBJ2-1): NAGVMQNPRHLVRRRGQEARLRCSPMKGHSHVYWYRQLPEEGLKFMVYLQKENIIDESGMPKERFSAEFPKEGPSILRIQQVVRGDSAAYFCASSPSAGLAGGPGFFGPGTRLTVL.

This CDR3 reads CASSLSIISGTSNTEAFF. Here the CDR3 DNA reads TGTGCCAGCAGTTTATCGATCATTTCCGGGACATCGAACACTGAAGCTTTCTTT. The chain employs TRBV28 and TRBJ1-1; tentative D call: TRBD1 (6 bases). The CDR3 consists of 18 residues. From germline, CDR1 is MDHEN and CDR2 SYDVKM. Between the trimmed V and J ends, which lost 1 base and 1 base, there was a span of 19 bases.

V is TRBV11-2 and J is TRBJ2-3; D is possibly TRBD2 (6 bases). Germline lookup yields CDR1 SGHAT and CDR2 FQNNGV. The CDR3 is made up of 18 amino acids. Trimming took 3 bases from V and 0 from J, leaving 19 bases between them. The CDR3 spells CASSFGSGGGVSTDTQYF. CDR3 bases: TGTGCCAGCAGCTTTGGGTCCGGAGGCGGGGTGAGCACAGATACGCAGTATTTT.

The chain couples TRBV28 to TRBJ1-1; no firm D call. Germline CDR1 and CDR2: MDHEN and SYDVKM. The CDR3 contains 15 residues. Trimming stripped 6 bases from V and 2 bases from J, with 16 bases between. CDR3 in DNA: TGTGCCAGCAGCTCCCGTTCAAGCCGCAACACTGAAGCTTTCTTT. Protein sequence: CASSSRSSRNTEAFF.

The chain employs TRBV9 and TRBJ2-5, with TRBD1 matching 7 bases. Trimming cost V 0 bases and J 7 bases; bases outside gene matches: 6. This CDR3 is 14 amino acids long. Germline lookup yields CDR1 SGDLS and CDR2 YYNGEE. CDR3 in DNA: TGTGCCAGCAGCGTAGATGGGACAGCGAGGACCCAGTACTTC. Translation gives CASSVDGTARTQYF.